This is a list of T cell receptor beta chains from one sample in a study of blood T cell repertoires in COVID-19. Assay: immunoSEQ multiplex PCR; the TCRdb copy retains only in-frame clones and omits some. The sample records about 81,000 clones, around 89% being singletons. Sequencing used PBMCs or T cells enriched from blood (not recorded which). These receptors were obtained from a woman aged 50 to 60 with acute COVID-19. Each CDR3 is given with its conserved first and last residue. Fields, in order: D gene, V gene, clone size, J gene, CDR3 DNA, CDR3 protein. D genes are given only for firm matches. Clone size is given for some rows only: seen once, a few or many times, or a class if the clone is expanded.

TRBD1	TRBV13	NA	TRBJ2-7	TGTGCCAGCAGCACCATCTGGGACAGTTTTATCTCCTACGAGCAGTACTTC	CASSTIWDSFISYEQYF
NA	TRBV23-1	NA	TRBJ2-7	TGCGCCAGCAGTCAATTCCGCTACGAGCAGTACTTC	CASSQFRYEQYF
NA	TRBV27	NA	TRBJ1-2	TGTGCCAGCAGCCTCACGCTTGGGGCAGCTTATGGCTACACCTTC	CASSLTLGAAYGYTF
TRBD1	TRBV27	NA	TRBJ1-1	TGTGCCAGCAGTCGACAGGGCCTCAACACTGAAGCTTTCTTT	CASSRQGLNTEAFF
TRBD2	TRBV19	NA	TRBJ2-7	TGTGCCAGTAGTCTAGGGACTAACTCCTACGAGCAGTACTTC	CASSLGTNSYEQYF
TRBD1	TRBV5-1	few	TRBJ1-1	TGCGCCAGCGCACAGGGGGCGCAAGGCACTGAAGCTTTCTTT	CASAQGAQGTEAFF
TRBD1	TRBV27	NA	TRBJ2-7	TGTGCCAGCAGTCCCCACCCGGGACAGGGGGCCTACGAGCAGTACTTC	CASSPHPGQGAYEQYF
TRBD2	TRBV6-2/TRBV6-3	NA	TRBJ2-5	TGTGCCAGCAGTTCCCACTTCGGACTAGCGGGGCAAGAGACCCAGTACTTC	CASSSHFGLAGQETQYF
TRBD2	TRBV28	NA	TRBJ2-1	TGTGCCAGCAGGTCTCGGACTAGCGGGAGGGTGGGGAATGAGCAGTTCTTC	CASRSRTSGRVGNEQFF
TRBD1	TRBV7-2	NA	TRBJ1-2	TGTGCCAGCAGCTTAGCTAGGGGACGGACAGGTGGCGATGGCTACACCTTC	CASSLARGRTGGDGYTF
TRBD2	TRBV9	NA	TRBJ2-1	TGTGCCAGCAGCCTTGATAGCGGGAGGTCCGGGCAGTTCTTC	CASSLDSGRSGQFF
NA	TRBV18	NA	TRBJ1-2	TGTGCCAGCTCACCTCCTGACAGGAGTCAGGACTATGGCTACACCTTC	CASSPPDRSQDYGYTF
NA	TRBV2	few	TRBJ2-7	TGTGCCAGCAGTGACGTACGGTTATACGAGCAGTACTTC	CASSDVRLYEQYF
TRBD2	TRBV7-9	NA	TRBJ2-7	TGTGCCAGCAGCTTACGACTAGCGGGCGAGCAGTACTTC	CASSLRLAGEQYF
TRBD1	TRBV18	NA	TRBJ1-6	TGTGCCAGCTCACCCGGACAGGGGGCTTCACCCCTCCACTTT	CASSPGQGASPLHF